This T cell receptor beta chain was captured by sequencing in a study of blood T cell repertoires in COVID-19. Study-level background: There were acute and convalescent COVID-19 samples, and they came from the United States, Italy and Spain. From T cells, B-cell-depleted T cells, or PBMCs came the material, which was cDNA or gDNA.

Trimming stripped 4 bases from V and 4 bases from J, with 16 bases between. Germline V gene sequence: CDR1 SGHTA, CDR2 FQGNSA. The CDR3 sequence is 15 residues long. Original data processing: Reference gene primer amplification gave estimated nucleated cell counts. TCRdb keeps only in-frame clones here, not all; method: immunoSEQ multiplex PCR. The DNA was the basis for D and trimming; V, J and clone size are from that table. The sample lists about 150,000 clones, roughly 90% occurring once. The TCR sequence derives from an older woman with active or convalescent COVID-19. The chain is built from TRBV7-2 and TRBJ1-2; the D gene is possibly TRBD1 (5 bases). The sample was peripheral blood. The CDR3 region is CASSSALDSPYGYTF. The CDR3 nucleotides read TGTGCCAGCAGCTCTGCCCTTGACAGCCCCTATGGCTACACCTTC.